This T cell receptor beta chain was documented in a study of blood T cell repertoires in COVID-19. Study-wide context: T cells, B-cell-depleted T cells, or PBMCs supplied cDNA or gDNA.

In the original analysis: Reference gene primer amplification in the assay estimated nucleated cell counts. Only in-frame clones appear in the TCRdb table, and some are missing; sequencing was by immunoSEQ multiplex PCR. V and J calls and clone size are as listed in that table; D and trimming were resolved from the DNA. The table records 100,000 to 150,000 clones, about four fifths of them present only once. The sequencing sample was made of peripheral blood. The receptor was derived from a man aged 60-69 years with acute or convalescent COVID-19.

CDR3 nucleotide sequence: TGTGCCAGCAGCCAAGGGAGGAGCTTGCTGGGTTACGAGCAGTACTTC. Translating it yields CASSQGRSLLGYEQYF. This rearrangement joins TRBV3-1 (or the pseudogene TRBV3-2) to TRBJ2-7; maybe TRBD2 (5 bases). The CDR3 contains 16 residues. Trimming shortened V by 1 base and J by 4 bases, and 17 bases separated the two germline ends. Per germline, CDR1 LGHDT and CDR2 YNNKEL (reference sequence).